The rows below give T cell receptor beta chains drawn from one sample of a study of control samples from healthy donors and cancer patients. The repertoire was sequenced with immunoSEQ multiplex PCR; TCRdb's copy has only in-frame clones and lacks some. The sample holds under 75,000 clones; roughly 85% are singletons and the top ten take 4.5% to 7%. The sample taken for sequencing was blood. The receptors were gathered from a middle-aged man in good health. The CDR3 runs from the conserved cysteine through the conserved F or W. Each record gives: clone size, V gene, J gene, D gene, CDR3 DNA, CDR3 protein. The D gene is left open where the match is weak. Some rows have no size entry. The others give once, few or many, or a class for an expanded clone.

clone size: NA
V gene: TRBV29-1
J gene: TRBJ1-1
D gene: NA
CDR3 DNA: TGCAGCGTTGAACGGAGGGCAGACACTGAAGCTTTCTTT
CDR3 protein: CSVERRADTEAFF

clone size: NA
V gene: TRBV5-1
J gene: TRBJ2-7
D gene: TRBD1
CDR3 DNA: TGCGCCAGCAGCCGAGGGACAGGGGGCGAGCAGTACTTC
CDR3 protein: CASSRGTGGEQYF

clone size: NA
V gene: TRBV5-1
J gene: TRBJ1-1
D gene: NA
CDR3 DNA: TGCGCCAGCAGCCACCGGGACCCTCAAGGCAGCACTGAAGCTTTCTTT
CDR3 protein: CASSHRDPQGSTEAFF

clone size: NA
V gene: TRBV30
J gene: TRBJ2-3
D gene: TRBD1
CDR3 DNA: TGTGCCTGGAGGTGGTACCGGGACAGGGGAAAGTCGGATACGCAGTATTTT
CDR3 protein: CAWRWYRDRGKSDTQYF

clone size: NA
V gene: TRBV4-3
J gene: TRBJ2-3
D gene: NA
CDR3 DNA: TGCGCCAGCAGCCTGTTATCGGTTGGTACGCAGTATTTT
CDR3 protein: CASSLLSVGTQYF

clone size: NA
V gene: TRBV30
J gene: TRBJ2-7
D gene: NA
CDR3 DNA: TGTGCCTGGAGATCGTTGGGCACTCAGAGCTCCTACGAGCAGTACTTC
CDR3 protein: CAWRSLGTQSSYEQYF

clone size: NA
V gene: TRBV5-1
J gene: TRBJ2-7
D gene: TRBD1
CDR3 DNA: TGCGCCAGCAGCTTAGCGACAGGGTTGGAAGTCTACGAGCAGTACTTC
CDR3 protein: CASSLATGLEVYEQYF

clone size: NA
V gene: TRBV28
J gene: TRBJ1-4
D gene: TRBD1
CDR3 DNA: TGTGCCAGCAGTCCCAGGACAGGGCGTAATGAAAAACTGTTTTTT
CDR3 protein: CASSPRTGRNEKLFF

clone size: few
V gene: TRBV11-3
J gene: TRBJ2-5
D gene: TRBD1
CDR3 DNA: TGTGCCAGCAGCCCCAGGACAGGGGAAGAGACCCAGTACTTC
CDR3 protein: CASSPRTGEETQYF

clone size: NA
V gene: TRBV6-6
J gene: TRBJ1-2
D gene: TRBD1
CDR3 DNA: TGTGCCAGCAGCGTGACAGGGGATGTTGGGTATGGCTACACCTTC
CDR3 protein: CASSVTGDVGYGYTF

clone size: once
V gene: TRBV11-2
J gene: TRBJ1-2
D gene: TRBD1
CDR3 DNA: TGTGCCAGCAGCCAAACAGGGGGTGGCTACACCTTC
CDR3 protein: CASSQTGGGYTF

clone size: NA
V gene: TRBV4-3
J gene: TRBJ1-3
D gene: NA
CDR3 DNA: TGCGCCAGCAGCCAAGAGAGCTCTGGAAACACCATATATTTT
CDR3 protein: CASSQESSGNTIYF

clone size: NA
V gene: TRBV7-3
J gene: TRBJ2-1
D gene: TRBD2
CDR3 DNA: TGTGCCAGCAGCTTGGCGGGAGGGCCGTATGAGCAGTTCTTC
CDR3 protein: CASSLAGGPYEQFF

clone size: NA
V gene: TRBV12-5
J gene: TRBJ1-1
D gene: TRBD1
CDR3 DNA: TGTGCTAGTGGTTCGGGACAGGGAGCCGCTAAAGCTTTCTTT
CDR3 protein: CASGSGQGAAKAFF

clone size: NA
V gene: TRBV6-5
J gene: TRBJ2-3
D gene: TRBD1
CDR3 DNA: TGTGCCAGCTCGGACAGGAGAGCAGATACGCAGTATTTT
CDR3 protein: CASSDRRADTQYF

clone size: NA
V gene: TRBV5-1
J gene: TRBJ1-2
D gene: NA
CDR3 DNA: TGCGCCAGCAGCTTTGGTACCTATGGCTACACCTTC
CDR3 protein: CASSFGTYGYTF